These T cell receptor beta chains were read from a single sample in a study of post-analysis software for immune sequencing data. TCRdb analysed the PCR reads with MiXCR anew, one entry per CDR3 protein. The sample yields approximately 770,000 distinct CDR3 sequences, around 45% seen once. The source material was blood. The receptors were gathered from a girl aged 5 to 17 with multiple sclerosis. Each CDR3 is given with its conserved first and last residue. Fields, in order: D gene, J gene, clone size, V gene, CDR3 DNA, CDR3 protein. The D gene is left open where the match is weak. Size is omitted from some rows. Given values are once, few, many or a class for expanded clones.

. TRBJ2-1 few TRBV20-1 TGCAGTGCTAGCCCAGCCGGGATCTACAATGAGCAGTTCTTC CSASPAGIYNEQFF
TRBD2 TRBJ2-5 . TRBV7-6 TGTGCCAGCAGTGGGGGGGGTTTATGGAATGAGCAGTACTTC CASSGGGLWNEQYF
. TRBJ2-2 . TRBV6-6 TGTGCCAGCAGTTACCCCATGGCCACCGGGGAGCTGTTTTTT CASSYPMATGELFF
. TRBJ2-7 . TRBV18 TGTGCCAGCTCCGATTCCGCAGGGGCAACCTACGAGCAGTACTTC CASSDSAGATYEQYF
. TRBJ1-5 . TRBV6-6 TGTGCCAGCAGGTGGGTGGATAGCAATCAGCCCCAGCATTTT CASRWVDSNQPQHF
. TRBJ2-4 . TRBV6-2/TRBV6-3 TGTGCCAGCAGTTACCAACCCTCCGGTTTCAAAAACATTCAGTACTTC CASSYQPSGFKNIQYF
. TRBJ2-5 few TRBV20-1 TGCAGTGCTAGCGACACAGGGCCTTGGACCCAGTACTTC CSASDTGPWTQYF
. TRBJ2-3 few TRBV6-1 TGTGCCAGCAGTGAAGCCCTACTGTGGGGCACAGATACGCAGTATTTT CASSEALLWGTDTQYF
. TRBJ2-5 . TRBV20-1 TGCAGTGCCAGGCGGGCAGGGAGAGAGACCCAGTACTTC CSARRAGRETQYF
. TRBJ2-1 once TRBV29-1 TGCAGCGTTGAGGATCCGCTCAATGAGCAGTTCTTC CSVEDPLNEQFF
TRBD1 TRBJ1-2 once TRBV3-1 TGTGCCAGCAGCTCCCCGGGACAGCTACTAGCTAACTATGGCTACACCTTC CASSSPGQLLANYGYTF
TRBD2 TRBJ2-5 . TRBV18 TGTGCCAGCTCACCACGCTCCACTAGCGGGGGCCAAGAGACCCAGTACTTC CASSPRSTSGGQETQYF
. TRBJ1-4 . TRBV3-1 TGTGCCAGCAGCCAGAGGGATTCAGGTTCACGGGTTGAAAAACTGTTTTTT CASSQRDSGSRVEKLFF
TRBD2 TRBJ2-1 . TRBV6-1 TGTGCCAGCAGTGAATCGAGCGGGGCTTACAATGAGCAGTTCTTC CASSESSGAYNEQFF
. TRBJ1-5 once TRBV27 TGTGCCAGCAGCTCGGCAGCACTAAATCAGCCCCAGCATTTT CASSSAALNQPQHF
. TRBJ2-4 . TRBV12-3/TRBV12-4 TGTGCCAGCAGTCCCCCGGGAAACATTCAGTACTTC CASSPPGNIQYF